This T cell receptor (beta chain) was sequenced in a study of T cell changes during pregnancy in multiple sclerosis. TCRdb's table, derived via immunoSEQ multiplex PCR, lists solely in-frame clones and lacks some. The data hold some 89,000 clones, with about 95% observed a single time. Trimming stripped 4 bases from V and 8 bases from J, with 26 bases between. The CDR3 runs 16 residues. CDR1 is GTSNPN and CDR2 is SVGIG in the germline V gene (reference sequence). The sample here was peripheral blood, taken in the third trimester of pregnancy. The clonotype comes from a female donor with multiple sclerosis, enrolled in a pregnancy study. The rearrangement uses TRBV30 and TRBJ1-2; tentative D call: TRBD1 (6 bases). CDR3 nucleotide sequence: TGTGCCTGGAACAGGGTTCGGGCAGGGGATAGTTGGGGCTACACCTTC. Translating gives CAWNRVRAGDSWGYTF.